Listed below are T cell receptor beta chains from one sample, sequenced in a study of siplizumab effects on memory and regulatory T cells. The method was immunoSEQ multiplex PCR; TCRdb's version includes in-frame clones alone and lacks a portion of them. The sample lists roughly 56,000 clones, 85% to 95% occurring once. The sequencing input was CD8+ T cells sorted from blood. These receptor sequences come from a human donor in good health. Each CDR3 is given with its conserved first and last residue. D genes are given only for firm matches. Size is omitted from some rows. Given values are once, few, many or a class for expanded clones.

>NA|TRBV5-5|TRBJ1-2|NA
CASSSREDYGYTF
TGTGCCAGCAGCAGCAGGGAGGACTATGGCTACACCTTC
>NA|TRBV7-9|TRBJ1-4|NA
CASSLEVGFREKLFF
TGTGCCAGCAGCTTAGAAGTCGGGTTCAGGGAAAAACTGTTTTTT
>TRBD1|TRBV7-3|TRBJ2-7|NA
CASSLAGTGRYEQYF
TGTGCCAGCAGCTTAGCAGGGACAGGACGCTACGAGCAGTACTTC
>TRBD1|TRBV7-6|TRBJ2-2|NA
CASSLLGGTGIYTGELFF
TGTGCCAGCAGCTTACTGGGCGGGACAGGGATATACACCGGGGAGCTGTTTTTT
>NA|TRBV7-8|TRBJ2-1|NA
CASSLEVGNEQFF
TGTGCCAGCAGCTTAGAGGTCGGCAATGAGCAGTTCTTC
>NA|TRBV28|TRBJ1-1|once
CASIDLRRGGGTEAFF
TGTGCCAGCATCGATCTTCGAAGGGGGGGCGGCACTGAAGCTTTCTTT
>NA|TRBV9|TRBJ1-1|few
CASSPGRNTEAFF
TGTGCCAGCAGCCCCGGGAGGAACACTGAAGCTTTCTTT
>TRBD1|TRBV29-1|TRBJ2-5|once
CSVHRGRETQYF
TGCAGCGTCCACAGGGGGAGAGAGACCCAGTACTTC
>NA|TRBV20-1|TRBJ1-2|NA
CSARTGYGYTF
TGCAGTGCTAGAACAGGGTATGGCTACACCTTC
>TRBD1|TRBV5-1|TRBJ2-7|NA
CASSFGTGAYEQYF
TGCGCCAGCAGCTTCGGGACAGGGGCCTACGAGCAGTACTTC
>NA|TRBV14|TRBJ2-1|NA
CASSLGGHNEQFF
TGTGCCAGCAGCCTCGGGGGACACAATGAGCAGTTCTTC
>NA|TRBV27|TRBJ1-5|NA
CASSWGQGSGQPQHF
TGTGCCAGCAGTTGGGGGCAGGGGTCAGGTCAGCCCCAGCATTTT
>TRBD1|TRBV7-3|TRBJ2-1|NA
CASSPGTDYNEQFF
TGTGCCAGCAGCCCAGGGACAGACTACAATGAGCAGTTCTTC
>TRBD2|TRBV7-8|TRBJ2-1|NA
CASSLPTSGAYNEQFF
TGTGCCAGCAGCTTACCGACTAGCGGGGCCTACAATGAGCAGTTCTTC
>NA|TRBV2|TRBJ1-1|NA
CASRAREGAFF
TGTGCCAGCAGAGCCCGAGAGGGAGCTTTCTTT
>TRBD1|TRBV9|TRBJ2-7|NA
CASSPSTNRGYEQYF
TGTGCCAGCAGCCCGTCGACCAACAGGGGCTACGAGCAGTACTTC
>TRBD2|TRBV7-8|TRBJ2-7|large
CASSSEAGGHEQYF
TGTGCCAGCAGCTCGGAGGCGGGGGGCCACGAGCAGTACTTC
>TRBD1|TRBV10-1|TRBJ2-7|few
CASSDDRVHEQYF
TGCGCCAGCAGTGATGACAGGGTGCACGAGCAGTACTTC
>TRBD1|TRBV25-1|TRBJ2-7|NA
CASSVQGANEQYF
TGTGCCAGCAGTGTACAGGGGGCCAACGAGCAGTACTTC
>NA|TRBV5-1|TRBJ1-2|NA
CASRDGSSYGYTF
TGCGCCAGCCGGGACGGATCCTCCTATGGCTACACCTTC
>NA|TRBV9|TRBJ2-1|once
CASSAMGEQFF
TGTGCCAGCAGCGCCATGGGTGAGCAGTTCTTC
>NA|TRBV5-1|TRBJ2-7|NA
CASSPLSAYEQYF
TGCGCCAGCAGCCCGCTCAGTGCCTACGAGCAGTACTTC
>NA|TRBV7-9|TRBJ1-1|NA
CASSRGATEAFF
TGTGCCAGCAGCCGGGGGGCCACTGAAGCTTTCTTT
>NA|TRBV5-5|TRBJ2-7|NA
CASSLASQGTYEQYF
TGTGCCAGCAGCTTGGCCAGCCAGGGGACCTACGAGCAGTACTTC
>NA|TRBV27|TRBJ2-1|NA
CASGWRAFDEQFF
TGTGCCAGCGGGTGGAGGGCTTTCGATGAGCAGTTCTTC
>TRBD1|TRBV29-1|TRBJ2-2|NA
CSVPDRVVGELFF
TGCAGCGTTCCGGACAGGGTTGTTGGGGAGCTGTTTTTT
>NA|TRBV5-4|TRBJ2-5|NA
CASILDPEGETQYF
TGTGCCAGCATCCTGGACCCGGAGGGTGAGACCCAGTACTTC
>NA|TRBV29-1|TRBJ2-7|NA
CSVEVSRGGEQYF
TGCAGCGTTGAAGTGAGCAGGGGGGGCGAGCAGTACTTC
>NA|TRBV12-1|TRBJ2-3|NA
CASLPSGGFRTDTQYF
TGTGCCAGCCTCCCTAGCGGGGGGTTTAGGACAGATACGCAGTATTTT
>NA|TRBV5-5|TRBJ2-3|NA
CASSLEDSTDTQYF
TGTGCCAGCAGCTTGGAGGACAGCACAGATACGCAGTATTTT
>TRBD2|TRBV11-3|TRBJ2-2|NA
CASSSLGREDGELFF
TGTGCCAGCAGCTCCCTTGGGAGGGAGGACGGGGAGCTGTTTTTT
>TRBD2|TRBV29-1|TRBJ2-7|NA
CSVSEREATYEQYF
TGCAGCGTGTCCGAGCGGGAGGCGACCTACGAGCAGTACTTC
>NA|TRBV12-1|TRBJ2-7|NA
CASRGQGFYEQYF
TGTGCCAGCAGGGGACAGGGGTTCTACGAGCAGTACTTC
>NA|TRBV30|TRBJ2-5|NA
CAWSRAGGRETQYF
TGTGCCTGGAGTCGGGCCGGAGGACGGGAGACCCAGTACTTC
>TRBD1|TRBV12-5|TRBJ1-4|NA
CASGLIPGTGQSTNEKLFF
TGTGCTAGTGGTTTGATCCCCGGGACAGGGCAGTCAACTAATGAAAAACTGTTTTTT
>NA|TRBV11-1|TRBJ2-2|NA
CASSLTVGRGTGELFF
TGTGCCAGCAGCCTAACGGTAGGGCGAGGGACCGGGGAGCTGTTTTTT
>NA|TRBV19|TRBJ2-7|NA
CASSVGTLPLVSYEQYF
TGTGCCAGTAGTGTCGGGACTTTGCCCCTTGTATCCTACGAGCAGTACTTC
>TRBD1|TRBV7-3|TRBJ2-1|once
CASSLSIGTGSYNEQFF
TGTGCCAGCAGCTTATCTATAGGGACAGGATCTTACAATGAGCAGTTCTTC
>NA|TRBV27|TRBJ2-3|NA
CASSSLFGSGPTDTQYF
TGTGCCAGCAGTTCGTTATTCGGGTCCGGGCCCACAGATACGCAGTATTTT
>NA|TRBV27|TRBJ1-1|once
CASSLFVHGVNTEAFF
TGTGCCAGCAGTTTGTTTGTCCACGGGGTGAACACTGAAGCTTTCTTT
>NA|TRBV7-2|TRBJ2-7|NA
CASSLASSYEQYF
TGTGCCAGCAGCTTAGCCAGCTCCTACGAGCAGTACTTC
>NA|TRBV27|TRBJ1-1|NA
CASSFRGKTEAFF
TGTGCCAGCAGTTTTAGGGGAAAGACTGAAGCTTTCTTT
>NA|TRBV7-9|TRBJ2-1|NA
CASSLEASSYNEQFF
TGTGCCAGCAGCTTAGAAGCAAGCTCCTACAATGAGCAGTTCTTC
>NA|TRBV7-3|TRBJ2-7|NA
CASSFVGDGYEQYF
TGTGCCAGCAGCTTCGTGGGAGACGGGTACGAGCAGTACTTC
>NA|TRBV5-6|TRBJ1-5|once
CASSLAGDQPQHF
TGTGCCAGCAGCTTGGCAGGGGACCAGCCCCAGCATTTT
>NA|TRBV7-9|TRBJ2-1|NA
CASSFFPSGFRYNEQFF
TGTGCCAGCAGCTTTTTCCCTTCGGGATTCCGTTACAATGAGCAGTTCTTC
>NA|TRBV5-1|TRBJ1-4|NA
CASSLQGLEEKLFF
TGCGCCAGCAGTTTACAAGGACTTGAGGAAAAACTGTTTTTT
>TRBD1|TRBV9|TRBJ2-5|NA
CASSSPTGDGAWETQYF
TGTGCCAGCAGCTCCCCGACAGGGGACGGAGCATGGGAGACCCAGTACTTC
>TRBD2|TRBV9|TRBJ2-5|NA
CASSSTSGTQYF
TGTGCCAGCAGCTCGACTAGCGGGACCCAGTACTTC
>TRBD1|TRBV7-3|TRBJ1-1|NA
CASRPDRGSTEAFF
TGTGCCAGCAGACCAGACAGGGGGAGTACTGAAGCTTTCTTT
>NA|TRBV5-1|TRBJ2-7|NA
CASSVYSGTYEQYF
TGCGCCAGCAGCGTCTATAGCGGAACCTACGAGCAGTACTTC